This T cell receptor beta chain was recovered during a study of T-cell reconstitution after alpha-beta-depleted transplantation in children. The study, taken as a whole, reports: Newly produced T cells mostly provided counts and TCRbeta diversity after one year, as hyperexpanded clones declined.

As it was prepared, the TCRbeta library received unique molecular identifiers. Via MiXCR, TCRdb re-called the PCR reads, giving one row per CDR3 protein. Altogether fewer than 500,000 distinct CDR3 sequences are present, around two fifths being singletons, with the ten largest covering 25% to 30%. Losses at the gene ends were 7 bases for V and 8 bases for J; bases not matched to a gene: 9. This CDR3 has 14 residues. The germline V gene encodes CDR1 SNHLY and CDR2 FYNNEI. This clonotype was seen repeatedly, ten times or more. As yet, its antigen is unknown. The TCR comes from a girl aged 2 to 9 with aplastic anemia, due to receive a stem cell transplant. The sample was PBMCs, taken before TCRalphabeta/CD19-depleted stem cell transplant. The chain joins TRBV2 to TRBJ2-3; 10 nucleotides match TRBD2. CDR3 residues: CASNPLAGAATQYF. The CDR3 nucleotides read TGTGCCAGCAACCCCCTAGCGGGAGCTGCTACGCAGTATTTT.